Shown below are 31 T cell receptor beta chains from a single sample sequenced in a study of T cell responses to AZD1222 COVID-19 vaccine. The protocol was immunoSEQ multiplex PCR, while the TCRdb copy is restricted to in-frame clones and leaves out a portion. Of 100,000 to 150,000 clones listed, 90% to 95% are singletons. Sequenced material: peripheral blood, taken on day 0 of AZD1222 vaccination. Receptor source: an adult in good health.

The chain links TRBV19 to TRBJ2-1; a possible D gene is TRBD2 (6 bases). The CDR3 is 13 residues long. Germline-derived CDR1 and CDR2 are LNHDA and SQIVND (reference sequence). V was trimmed by 3 bases and J by 9 bases, leaving 12 bases between them. In nucleotides, the CDR3 is TGTGCCAGTAGTATGACTAGTTACCGTGAGCAGTTCTTC. Its translation is CASSMTSYREQFF.

The gene calls are TRBV11-2 and TRBJ2-3; D not certain. V lost 1 base and J 7 bases, leaving 9 bases between the germline ends. The CDR3 length is 13 residues. The V gene's germline CDR1 is SGHAT and CDR2 FQNNGV. The DNA of the CDR3 is TGTGCCAGCAGCTTAGCCCACTCCAATACGCAGTATTTT. Its translation is CASSLAHSNTQYF.

This rearrangement joins TRBV6-2 or TRBV6-3 to TRBJ2-7; no clear D gene. The CDR3 extends over 13 amino acids. V lost 2 bases, J lost 1 base, and 6 bases lay in between. In germline, CDR1 is MNHEY, CDR2 SVGEGT. CDR3 nucleotide sequence: TGTGCCAGCAGTTACATAGCATCCTACGAGCAGTACTTC. Translation: CASSYIASYEQYF.

This clone was seen only once. The rearrangement joins TRBV15 to TRBJ2-3, with D perhaps matching TRBD1 (5 bases). The CDR3 is made up of 17 amino acids. Germline V gene data show CDR1 as LNHNV and CDR2 as YYDKDF (reference sequence). The ends were cut back, 2 bases at V and 1 base at J, with 16 bases in the middle. The CDR3 reads CATSRTLETRGTDTQYF. CDR3 nucleotide sequence: TGTGCCACCAGCAGAACCCTCGAGACCAGGGGCACAGATACGCAGTATTTT.

The chain links TRBV3-1 (or the pseudogene TRBV3-2) to TRBJ1-3, with D tentatively TRBD1 (6 bases). With 3 bases removed from V and 3 bases from J, the gap between germline ends came to 9 bases. There are 14 residues in the CDR3. Germline V CDR1 and CDR2: LGHDT, YNNKEL (reference sequence). The DNA for the CDR3 is TGTGCCAGCAGCCACCGACAGGATGGAAACACCATATATTTT. This encodes CASSHRQDGNTIYF.

The chain carries TRBV7-9 and TRBJ1-2; 8 positions agree with TRBD1. The CDR3 is 16 amino acids. V lost 5 bases, J lost 2 bases, and 10 bases stayed unmatched. Germline V gene sequence: CDR1 SEHNR, CDR2 FQNEAQ (reference sequence). For the CDR3, the DNA is TGTGCCAGCAGCCTAGAGACAGGGGAGGCAAACTATGGCTACACCTTC. This translates into CASSLETGEANYGYTF.

The CDR3 sequence is CASSGTGVTGELFF. In DNA form, the CDR3 reads TGCGCCAGCAGTGGGACAGGGGTCACCGGGGAGCTGTTTTTT. This rearrangement joins TRBV10-1 to TRBJ2-2; 9 bases are a match to TRBD1. V lost 4 bases, J lost 4 bases, and 1 base stayed unmatched. This CDR3 has 14 amino acids. Germline CDR1 WNHNN, CDR2 SYGVQD (reference sequence).

The table lists this clone with a count of one. The chain is built from TRBV2 and TRBJ1-2; 7 bases are a match to TRBD1. V was pared by 5 bases and J by 0 bases, with 6 bases of the junction left unmatched. The V gene's germline CDR1 is SNHLY and CDR2 FYNNEI. The CDR3 extends over 15 amino acids. CDR3 bases: TGTGCCAGCAGTCCGACCGGGACAGCTAACTATGGCTACACCTTC. Translated, it gives CASSPTGTANYGYTF.

V is TRBV4-2 and J is TRBJ2-7; 9 bases are a match to TRBD1. J was trimmed by 7 bases and V by 0 bases; bases with no gene match: 10. Per germline, CDR1 LGHNA and CDR2 YNFKEQ. The CDR3 runs 16 residues. The CDR3 DNA follows: TGTGCCAGCAGCCAAGAAATACAGGGGGCGCGGAGAGAGCAGTACTTC. It yields the protein CASSQEIQGARREQYF.

This chain joins TRBV19 and TRBJ2-3; 11 bases agree with TRBD2. The junction had 8 bases not matched to a gene; V was cut back by 8 bases and J by 4 bases. This CDR3 is built from 15 residues. In germline, CDR1 is LNHDA, CDR2 SQIVND (reference sequence). CDR3 nucleotides: TGTGCCAGTCACCTTACTAGCGGGAGAGCAGATACGCAGTATTTT. Protein product: CASHLTSGRADTQYF.

This sequence joins TRBV9 and TRBJ1-4; no clear D gene. Deletions cut 4 bases from V and 7 bases from J, with 11 bases between. Germline V gene sequence: CDR1 SGDLS, CDR2 YYNGEE. The CDR3 consists of 13 residues. CDR3 in DNA: TGTGCCAGCAGCTGGGCAATAGGTGAAAAACTGTTTTTT. Encoded protein: CASSWAIGEKLFF.

The chain couples TRBV6-1 to TRBJ2-7; D uncertain. The V and J ends lost 3 bases and 6 bases respectively, with 15 bases between them. Germline assignment: CDR1 MNHNS and CDR2 SASEGT. The CDR3 extends over 14 amino acids. The CDR3 DNA sequence: TGTGCCAGCAGTGATCTCGGCACAGCCGGCGAGCAGTACTTC. As protein: CASSDLGTAGEQYF.

The CDR3 sequence is CASSYVGKPYEQYF. CDR3 nucleotide sequence: TGTGCCAGCAGTTACGTCGGGAAACCCTACGAGCAGTACTTC. This chain links TRBV6-2 or TRBV6-3 with TRBJ2-7; D is perhaps TRBD2 (5 bases). Trimming pared 2 bases from V and 2 bases from J, leaving 10 bases between. CDR1 and CDR2 from the germline V gene are MNHEY and SVGEGT. The CDR3 loop spans 14 amino acids.

The chain recombines TRBV7-8 with TRBJ2-7; a possible D gene is TRBD1 (6 bases). Germline V gene data show CDR1 as SGHVS and CDR2 as FQNEAQ. The CDR3 length is 14 residues. V shed 11 bases and J shed 0 bases, with 17 bases lying between them. This chain's CDR3 is CASGDDRSSYEQYF. CDR3 nucleotide sequence: TGTGCCTCAGGGGACGACAGGAGCTCCTACGAGCAGTACTTC.

This chain uses TRBV21-1 with TRBJ1-6; TRBD1 is taken as the D call from the table, unchecked against the DNA. TRBV21-1 is recorded as a pseudogene. CDR3 length: 11 residues. The CDR3 coding sequence is TGTGCCAGCAGCAAGAACAGTACCCTCCACTTT. Its protein is CASSKNSTLHF.

The genes are TRBV30 and TRBJ1-5; weak D call: TRBD1 (5 bases). The germline gives CDR1 GTSNPN, CDR2 SVGIG (reference sequence). The CDR3 consists of 14 residues. V gave up 1 base and J gave up 9 bases, with 16 bases separating them. The DNA for the CDR3 is TGTGCCTGGAGTGCCACAGGTCACCCCTCGCCCCAGCATTTT. It is translated as CAWSATGHPSPQHF.

This chain connects TRBV7-2 to TRBJ1-2; the match to TRBD1 covers 7 bases. CDR3 length: 15 amino acids. Germline assignment: CDR1 SGHTA and CDR2 FQGNSA. The ends lost 1 base at V and 7 bases at J; junction bases unmatched: 9. The CDR3 region has the DNA TGTGCCAGCAGCTTAGACATGGAGGGGGCGCTTGGCTACACCTTC. Translation: CASSLDMEGALGYTF.

This clone was detected once. The chain joins TRBV24-1 to TRBJ2-5, with D perhaps TRBD1 (6 bases). V lost 5 bases and J lost 4, with 10 bases in between. The CDR3 extends over 13 amino acids. The germline gives CDR1 KGHDR, CDR2 SFDVKD. The DNA of the CDR3 is TGTGCCACCAGTGTTACAGGGTCAGAGACCCAGTACTTC. Translated, it gives CATSVTGSETQYF.

V and J are TRBV28 and TRBJ2-7; a weak D match, TRBD2 (6 bases). The CDR3 is 10 amino acids. Germline CDR1 and CDR2: MDHEN and SYDVKM. Trimming stripped 11 bases from V and 3 bases from J, with 8 bases between. The CDR3 loop reads CAAGNYEQYF. In DNA form, the CDR3 reads TGTGCCGCGGGGAACTACGAGCAGTACTTC.

The rearrangement joins TRBV19 to TRBJ1-4; D gene ambiguous. V shed 4 bases and J shed 0 bases, with 9 bases lying between them. Germline V gene sequence: CDR1 LNHDA, CDR2 SQIVND (reference sequence). The CDR3 contains 15 residues. The CDR3 loop reads CASSTRDATNEKLFF. DNA of the CDR3: TGTGCCAGTAGTACCCGAGATGCAACTAATGAAAAACTGTTTTTT.

The V gene is TRBV5-8, the J gene TRBJ2-5; the D is unclear. The CDR3 length is 11 residues. CDR1 and CDR2 from the germline V gene are SGHTS and YDEGEE. The V gene lost 7 bases and the J gene lost 5 bases, with 9 bases spanning the gap. The CDR3 sequence: CASPSSETQYF. The DNA for the CDR3 is TGTGCCAGCCCCTCGTCGGAGACCCAGTACTTC. The variable domain in full, with the rest retrieved from reference TRBV5-8 and TRBJ2-5, is EAGVTQSPTHLIKTRGQQATLRCSPISGHTSVYWYQQALGLGLQFLLWYDEGEERNRGNFPPRFSGRQFPNYSSELNVNALELEDSALYLCASPSSETQYFGPGTRLLVL.

The chain couples TRBV10-2 to TRBJ2-1; no definite D call. V lost 0 bases to trimming and J lost 0 bases, with 6 bases between them. The CDR3 extends over 15 amino acids. CDR1 is WSHSY, CDR2 SAAADI, per germline. CDR3 protein: CASSESISSYNEQFF. The CDR3, as DNA: TGCGCCAGCAGTGAGTCCATCTCCTCCTACAATGAGCAGTTCTTC.

The V and J genes are TRBV14 and TRBJ2-1; 7 nucleotides line up with TRBD1. The junction had 9 bases not matched to a gene; V was cut back by 1 base and J by 3 bases. The V gene's germline CDR1 is SGHDN and CDR2 FVKESK. The CDR3 runs 17 residues. The CDR3 spells CASSQGGVDRVYNEQFF. The CDR3 nucleotides read TGTGCCAGCAGCCAAGGTGGCGTCGACAGGGTCTACAATGAGCAGTTCTTC.

The rearrangement links TRBV11-2 to TRBJ1-1; TRBD1 is a possible D gene (5 bases). Deletions cut 0 bases from V and 10 bases from J, with 9 bases between. There are 12 residues in the CDR3. CDR1 SGHAT and CDR2 FQNNGV come from the germline V gene. This chain's CDR3 is CASSLEWGRAFF. The CDR3 DNA sequence: TGTGCCAGCAGCTTAGAGTGGGGCCGAGCTTTCTTT. Together with reference TRBV11-2 and TRBJ1-1, the CDR3 gives the full variable domain: EAGVAQSPRYKIIEKRQSVAFWCNPISGHATLYWYQQILGQGPKLLIQFQNNGVVDDSQLPKDRFSAERLKGVDSTLKIQPAKLEDSAVYLCASSLEWGRAFFGQGTRLTVV.

This chain connects TRBV7-6 to TRBJ1-1; D is possibly TRBD1 (5 bases). This CDR3 has 13 amino acids. CDR1 is SGHVS, CDR2 FNYEAQ, per germline. V was clipped by 4 bases and J by 3 bases, with 9 bases between them. CDR3 sequence (DNA): TGTGCCAGCAGCTCAGACAGTTACACTGAAGCTTTCTTT. Its translation: CASSSDSYTEAFF.

A word on this clone: One junction end disagrees with the germline gene, perhaps due to a read error. This chain uses TRBV7-2 with TRBJ2-1; TRBD2 matches 12 bases. CDR1 SGHTA and CDR2 FQGNSA come from the germline V gene. This CDR3 region has 15 residues. CDR3 in DNA: TGTGCCAGCAGCCTAGCGGGAGGGCCGTACAATGAGCAGTTCTTC. This translates into CASSLAGGPYNEQFF.

The V and J genes are TRBV25-1 and TRBJ1-1; a possible D gene is TRBD1 (6 bases). CDR1 is MGHDK and CDR2 is SYGVNS in the germline V gene. The CDR3 is 13 residues long. The ends were cut back, 5 bases at V and 10 bases at J, with 17 bases in the middle. The CDR3 DNA is TGTGCCAGCAGTCAACAGGGTTTCTCGGGAGCTTTCTTT. It encodes CASSQQGFSGAFF.

This sequence joins TRBV19 and TRBJ1-1; D might be TRBD1 (5 bases). With 10 bases removed from V and 11 bases from J, the gap between germline ends came to 20 bases. Germline assignment: CDR1 LNHDA and CDR2 SQIVND (reference sequence). The CDR3 covers 12 residues. In DNA form, the CDR3 reads TGTGCCACCTCATTGGGGGGGTTAGGGGCTTTCTTT. Residues: CATSLGGLGAFF.

The chain links TRBV5-6 to TRBJ1-1; perhaps TRBD1 as D (6 bases). The CDR3 has 14 amino acids. Germline loops: CDR1 SGHDT, CDR2 YYEEEE. Trimming took off 1 base at V and 2 bases at J, with 9 bases between the two ends. The CDR3 DNA reads TGTGCCAGCAGCTTGATGGACAGAAACACTGAAGCTTTCTTT. Its protein is CASSLMDRNTEAFF.

The gene calls are TRBV4-1 and TRBJ1-1; the match to TRBD1 covers 7 bases. J was trimmed by 7 bases and V by 3 bases; bases with no gene match: 5. This CDR3 has 13 residues. Germline assignment: CDR1 MGHRA and CDR2 YSYEKL. The DNA for the CDR3 is TGCGCCAGCAGCCACGGGACAGTCCGTGAAGCTTTCTTT. It yields the protein CASSHGTVREAFF.

The V and J genes are TRBV14 and TRBJ1-1; tentative D call: TRBD1 (6 bases). Germline V gives CDR1 SGHDN, CDR2 FVKESK. The CDR3 sequence is 15 residues long. Trimming took off 4 bases at V and 0 bases at J, with 12 bases between the two ends. CDR3 in amino acids: CASSPLQGLNTEAFF. The CDR3 coding sequence is TGTGCCAGCAGCCCTCTACAGGGATTGAACACTGAAGCTTTCTTT.